One and the same sample provided the 24 T cell receptor beta chains below, sequenced in a study of shared clonotypes between healthy human individuals (dated by TCRdb to between 2020 and 2021). Library creation used the immunoSEQ multiplex PCR assay. The table was pulled from immuneACCESS by TCRdb, which kept in-frame rearrangements only. Such tables lose some clones; where checked, under half of the loss comes from unresolved V genes, and the rest has no known cause. This sample has about 2,200,000 clones in its table, and 90% to 95% of those were observed once. The top ten clones comprise under 2% of the sample. CD8 naive samples were CD45RO-negative cells positively selected for CCR7, giving a CD45RA+CCR7+ population that excluded TemRA cells. Sequencing input: naive CD8+ T cells from PBMCs. The sample's cell subset or site label is to be understood as: CD45RA+CCR7+. The receptors here all came from a man aged 18 to 30 in good health. Some clones in this sample may be carry-over from other donors' samples.

J is TRBJ2-5 and V is TRBV6-6, with a weak D call TRBD2 (6 bases). This CDR3 is built from 15 residues. V lost 7 bases to trimming and J lost 1 base, with 16 bases between them. The germline gives CDR1 MNHNY, CDR2 SVGAGI (reference sequence). DNA for the CDR3: TGTGCCAGCACCCTCACGGGAGAAATCCAAGAGACCCAGTACTTC. Translation: CASTLTGEIQETQYF.

V gene TRBV9 combines with J gene TRBJ2-7, with a weak D call TRBD2 (6 bases). Trimming removed 5 bases from V and 0 bases from J, with 18 bases in between. Germline assignment: CDR1 SGDLS and CDR2 YYNGEE. The CDR3 contains 16 residues. CDR3: CASSVGDSGGSYEQYF. DNA of the CDR3: TGTGCCAGCAGTGTTGGGGATAGCGGAGGCTCCTACGAGCAGTACTTC.

The chain employs TRBV10-1 and TRBJ2-3, with TRBD1 matching over 7 bases. CDR1 is WNHNN and CDR2 is SYGVQD in the germline V gene (reference sequence). With 3 bases clipped from V and 1 base from J, the junction kept 1 base outside the gene matches. The CDR3 contains 14 residues. In DNA, the CDR3 is TGCGCCAGCAGTGATACAGGGGGCACAGATACGCAGTATTTT. Translated: CASSDTGGTDTQYF.

The CDR3 nucleotides read TGTGCCTGGAGTGCCCCGACAGGGCGGAGGAAGCAGTACTTC. It is translated as CAWSAPTGRRKQYF. This chain uses TRBV30 with TRBJ2-7; 7 bases map to TRBD1. V lost 1 base to trimming and J lost 8 bases; unmatched junction nucleotides: 11. The CDR3 contains 14 residues. Germline CDR1 GTSNPN, CDR2 SVGIG (reference sequence). Combining the CDR3 with reference TRBV30 and TRBJ2-7 gives the whole variable domain SQTIHQWPATLVQPVGSPLSLECTVEGTSNPNLYWYRQAAGRGLQLLFYSVGIGQISSEVPQNLSASRPQDRQFILSSKKLLLSDSGFYLCAWSAPTGRRKQYFGPGTRLTVT.

The chain carries TRBV7-9 and TRBJ2-1, with D unclear. The CDR3 runs to 16 residues. The germline V gene has CDR1 SEHNR and CDR2 FQNEAQ (reference sequence). With 5 bases removed from V and 4 bases from J, the gap between germline ends came to 18 bases. This CDR3 is CASSPTEGLHYNEQFF. CDR3 DNA sequence: TGTGCCAGCAGCCCGACGGAAGGCCTGCATTACAATGAGCAGTTCTTC.

The chain recombines TRBV7-9 with TRBJ2-1; D possibly corresponds to TRBD2 (6 bases). The CDR3 runs to 15 residues. The germline gives CDR1 SEHNR, CDR2 FQNEAQ (reference sequence). V was cut by 5 bases and J by 4 bases, with 15 bases left in between. The CDR3 here is CASSPRLGTYNEQFF. CDR3 sequence (DNA): TGTGCCAGCAGCCCCAGACTAGGTACATACAATGAGCAGTTCTTC.

V gene TRBV19 combines with J gene TRBJ2-1, with D perhaps TRBD1 (6 bases). Between the trimmed V and J ends, which lost 4 bases and 2 bases, there was a span of 15 bases. Germline CDR1 reads LNHDA; CDR2 reads SQIVND (reference sequence). CDR3 length: 16 amino acids. The DNA of the CDR3 is TGTGCCAGTAGTAGGGGGCGAAGCCAACCCTACAATGAGCAGTTCTTC. Amino acid sequence: CASSRGRSQPYNEQFF. The full variable domain, its missing parts supplied by reference TRBV19 and TRBJ2-1, is DGGITQSPKYLFRKEGQNVTLSCEQNLNHDAMYWYRQDPGQGLRLIYYSQIVNDFQKGDIAEGYSVSREKKESFPLTVTSAQKNPTAFYLCASSRGRSQPYNEQFFGPGTRLTVL.

This sequence joins TRBV7-3 and TRBJ2-7; 15 nucleotides agree with TRBD2. The V segment lost 5 bases and the J segment 0 bases; nucleotides outside the gene matches: 5. Germline V gives CDR1 SGHTA, CDR2 FQGTGA. The CDR3 has 17 residues. CDR3 region: CASSIRTSGRASYEQYF. The CDR3 DNA reads TGTGCCAGCAGCATACGGACTAGCGGGAGGGCCTCCTACGAGCAGTACTTC.

The V and J genes are TRBV10-3 and TRBJ2-7, with D uncertain. The CDR3 runs to 13 residues. V was trimmed by 3 bases and J by 4 bases, leaving 10 bases between them. The germline V gene has CDR1 ENHRY and CDR2 SYGVKD. CDR3 DNA sequence: TGTGCCATCAGTGAACCCCTTCGGTACGAGCAGTACTTC. Protein product: CAISEPLRYEQYF.

V is TRBV6-1 and J is TRBJ2-7; weak D call: TRBD1 (6 bases). V dropped 6 bases and J dropped 3 bases, with 12 bases sitting between them. From germline, CDR1 is MNHNS and CDR2 SASEGT. CDR3 length: 13 residues. CDR3 in amino acids: CASRHRDNYEQYF. CDR3 in DNA: TGTGCCAGCAGACACAGGGACAACTACGAGCAGTACTTC.

The chain combines TRBV15 with TRBJ1-5; possibly TRBD1 for D (5 bases). Germline-derived CDR1 and CDR2 are LNHNV and YYDKDF (reference sequence). Between the trimmed V and J ends, which lost 0 bases and 4 bases, there was a span of 13 bases. The CDR3 length is 16 residues. The CDR3 DNA reads TGTGCCACCAGCAGAGAAGCGTCGGGGCTTAATCAGCCCCAGCATTTT. Protein: CATSREASGLNQPQHF.

The gene calls are TRBV4-1 and TRBJ2-5; TRBD2 matches at 9 bases. V lost 4 bases, J lost 0 bases, and 15 bases stayed unmatched. The CDR3 consists of 19 residues. Germline V gene data show CDR1 as MGHRA and CDR2 as YSYEKL. CDR3 nucleotides: TGCGCCAGCAGCCCGGGGCTAGTCGGTAGCGGGAGAAACCAAGAGACCCAGTACTTC. This encodes CASSPGLVGSGRNQETQYF.

V usage is TRBV5-6 and J usage is TRBJ2-7; 8 bases are shared with TRBD1. Germline V gives CDR1 SGHDT, CDR2 YYEEEE. The junction had 4 bases not matched to a gene; V was cut back by 3 bases and J by 2 bases. The CDR3 covers 14 residues. The CDR3 here is CASSYTTGAYEQYF. In DNA form, the CDR3 reads TGTGCCAGCAGCTATACGACAGGGGCCTACGAGCAGTACTTC.

The chain combines TRBV6-5 with TRBJ1-4; TRBD1 might be the D (5 bases). The V gene's germline CDR1 is MNHEY and CDR2 SVGAGI. The CDR3 length is 16 residues. V shed 4 bases and J shed 7 bases, with 19 bases lying between them. The CDR3, as DNA: TGTGCCAGCAGTTCCCCTAAAGGGGTGGGGGGTGAAAAACTGTTTTTT. Translated, it gives CASSSPKGVGGEKLFF.

The chain employs TRBV27 and TRBJ1-4; tentatively, D is TRBD1 (5 bases). CDR3 length equals 13 residues. V dropped 7 bases and J dropped 8 bases, with 14 bases sitting between them. CDR1 and CDR2 (germline): MNHEY, SMNVEV (reference sequence). The CDR3 DNA follows: TGTGCCAGCACGGGACCAGGAGGGGAAAAACTGTTTTTT. It yields the protein CASTGPGGEKLFF.

CDR3 in amino acids: CASSPRRGPPEAFF. In DNA form, the CDR3 reads TGTGCCAGCAGCCCCAGACGGGGCCCTCCTGAAGCTTTCTTT. The chain couples TRBV14 to TRBJ1-1; D possibly corresponds to TRBD1 (5 bases). The CDR3 runs 14 residues. Germline loops: CDR1 SGHDN, CDR2 FVKESK. Trimming stripped 4 bases from V and 6 bases from J, with 15 bases between.

In this sample, this clone turned up a few times. The chain links TRBV4-3 to TRBJ2-2; maybe TRBD2 (6 bases). Germline V lookup: CDR1 LGHNA, CDR2 YSLEER. This CDR3 region has 14 residues. V lost 1 base, J lost 6 bases, and 9 bases lay in between. CDR3 residues: CASSQGPSAGELFF. CDR3 coding DNA: TGCGCCAGCAGCCAAGGACCTAGCGCCGGGGAGCTGTTTTTT.

V is TRBV5-1 and J is TRBJ2-7; TRBD2 might be the D (6 bases). Germline CDR1 is SGHRS and CDR2 is YFSETQ. Trimming stripped 7 bases from V and 5 bases from J, with 19 bases between. The CDR3 runs 14 residues. The CDR3 DNA reads as TGCGCCAGCGGCGATAGGGGACTCTCGCACGAGCAGTACTTC. Translation: CASGDRGLSHEQYF.

The rearrangement joins TRBV10-3 to TRBJ2-3; D not resolved. The CDR3 covers 15 residues. Germline V lookup: CDR1 ENHRY, CDR2 SYGVKD. The ends were cut back, 8 bases at V and 4 bases at J, with 19 bases in the middle. The DNA for the CDR3 is TGTGCCATCGGCCAGGCAGGCTCTAGGGCAGATACGCAGTATTTT. Translated, it gives CAIGQAGSRADTQYF.

V and J are TRBV6-1 and TRBJ2-1, with D perhaps matching TRBD2 (7 bases). This CDR3 is built from 14 residues. Trimming stripped 1 base from V and 13 bases from J, with 17 bases between. Germline assignment: CDR1 MNHNS and CDR2 SASEGT. The CDR3 region has the DNA TGTGCCAGCAGTGAAGGTTCGGGGGGCCAGGGTCAGTTCTTC. It encodes CASSEGSGGQGQFF.

The rearrangement links TRBV27 to TRBJ2-3, with 10 bases aligning to TRBD1. Per germline, CDR1 MNHEY and CDR2 SMNVEV (reference sequence). V dropped 4 bases and J dropped 6; count of bases not matched to a gene: 10. CDR3 size: 16 residues. Here the CDR3 reads CASSSPGTGEGDTQYF. Here the CDR3 DNA reads TGTGCCAGCAGTTCACCCGGGACAGGGGAAGGCGATACGCAGTATTTT.

This chain joins TRBV6-1 and TRBJ2-7, with unresolved D. The CDR3 is made up of 13 amino acids. Trimming took 2 bases from V and 3 from J, leaving 8 bases between them. The germline CDR1 and CDR2 sequences are MNHNS and SASEGT. In nucleotides, the CDR3 is TGTGCCAGCAGTGAAAATGCAGACTACGAGCAGTACTTC. Translating gives CASSENADYEQYF.

V usage is TRBV4-3 and J usage is TRBJ2-7; perhaps TRBD2 as D (6 bases). The CDR3 totals 16 residues. The germline V gene has CDR1 LGHNA and CDR2 YSLEER. V lost 4 bases and J lost 0, with 16 bases in between. The CDR3 sequence: CASSPGTSRNSYEQYF. The CDR3 coding sequence is TGCGCCAGCAGCCCAGGTACTAGCCGAAACTCCTACGAGCAGTACTTC.

The chain joins TRBV6-5 to TRBJ1-5; weak D call: TRBD1 (5 bases). Between the trimmed V and J ends, which lost 6 bases and 2 bases, there was a span of 11 bases. The CDR3 loop spans 14 amino acids. Germline assignment: CDR1 MNHEY and CDR2 SVGAGI. This chain's CDR3 is CASSLTVGNQPQHF. The CDR3 DNA is TGTGCCAGCAGCCTGACAGTTGGCAATCAGCCCCAGCATTTT.